The source of this T cell receptor (beta chain) is a study of T cell responses to AZD1222 COVID-19 vaccine. Study-level findings and limits: Donors, mostly white British, included more females; clonal diversity was possibly underestimated. No day 14 peak samples; only post-peak repertoires were characterized.

Remarks on this clone: Its specificity is not known.

V was pared by 4 bases and J by 12 bases, with 13 bases of the junction left unmatched. There are 16 residues in the CDR3. The germline CDR1 and CDR2 sequences are SGHRS and YFSETQ. TCRdb keeps only in-frame clones here, not all; method: immunoSEQ multiplex PCR. The repertoire includes 100,000 or so clones, more than 85% of them detected once, and roughly 1.1% sits in the top ten. The rearrangement uses TRBV5-1 and TRBJ2-1; TRBD2 matches 13 bases. The sequenced sample was peripheral blood, obtained on day 0 of AZD1222 vaccination. The sequence came from an adult in good health. CDR3 sequence: CASSPGLAGAPTGQFF. CDR3 sequence (DNA): TGCGCCAGCAGCCCAGGACTAGCGGGGGCCCCCACGGGGCAGTTCTTC.